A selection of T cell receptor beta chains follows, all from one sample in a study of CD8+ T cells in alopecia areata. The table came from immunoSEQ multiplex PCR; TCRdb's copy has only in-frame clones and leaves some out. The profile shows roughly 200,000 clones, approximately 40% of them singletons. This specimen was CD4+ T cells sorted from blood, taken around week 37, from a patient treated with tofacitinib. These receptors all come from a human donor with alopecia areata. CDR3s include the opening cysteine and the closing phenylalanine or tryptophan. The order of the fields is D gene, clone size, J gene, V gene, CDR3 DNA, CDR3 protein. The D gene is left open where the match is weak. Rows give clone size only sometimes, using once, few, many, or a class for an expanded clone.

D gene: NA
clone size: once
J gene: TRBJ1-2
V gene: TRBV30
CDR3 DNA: TGTGCCTGGACTTTAGCCTCCTATGGCTACACCTTC
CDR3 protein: CAWTLASYGYTF

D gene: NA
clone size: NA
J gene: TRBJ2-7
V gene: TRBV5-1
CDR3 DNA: TGCGCCAGCAGCTTACGGCCGGATTCCTACGAGCAGTACTTC
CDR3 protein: CASSLRPDSYEQYF

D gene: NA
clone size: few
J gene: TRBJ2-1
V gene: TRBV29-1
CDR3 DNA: TGCAGCCTCACTACCGGGCCCAATGAGCAGTTCTTC
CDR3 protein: CSLTTGPNEQFF

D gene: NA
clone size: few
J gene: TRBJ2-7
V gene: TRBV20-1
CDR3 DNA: TGCAGTCGGGGGATCGCGAGAGAGCAGTACTTC
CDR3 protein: CSRGIAREQYF

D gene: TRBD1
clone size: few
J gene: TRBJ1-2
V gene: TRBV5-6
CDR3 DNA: TGTGCCAGTGCGGGGGACAGGGGTAACTATGGCTACACCTTC
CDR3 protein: CASAGDRGNYGYTF

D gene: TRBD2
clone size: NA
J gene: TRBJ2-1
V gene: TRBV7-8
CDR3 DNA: TGTGCCAGCAGCCAGAGCGGGAGTATGGCGTTCTTC
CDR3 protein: CASSQSGSMAFF

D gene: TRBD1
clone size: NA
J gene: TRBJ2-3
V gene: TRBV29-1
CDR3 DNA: TGCAGCGTTGAAGAAGGGACAGGCACAGATACGCAGTATTTT
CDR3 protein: CSVEEGTGTDTQYF

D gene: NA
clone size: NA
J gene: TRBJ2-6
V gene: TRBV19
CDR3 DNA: TGTGCCAGTAGTGCGGGACAGCGGACTGGGGCCAACGTCCTGACTTTC
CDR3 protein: CASSAGQRTGANVLTF

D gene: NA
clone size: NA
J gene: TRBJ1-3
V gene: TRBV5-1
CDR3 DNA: TGCGCCAGCAGCGTGATATCCGGGAGCTCTGGAAACACCATATATTTT
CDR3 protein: CASSVISGSSGNTIYF

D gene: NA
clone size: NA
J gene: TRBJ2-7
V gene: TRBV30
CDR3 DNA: TGTGCCTGGAGTAAGACTATTTACGAGGAGCAGTACTTC
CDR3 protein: CAWSKTIYEEQYF

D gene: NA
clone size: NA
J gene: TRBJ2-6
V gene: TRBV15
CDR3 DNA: TGTGCCACCAGCAGAGATTTGGCAGGGAGCCCTGGGGCCAACGTCCTGACTTTC
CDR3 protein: CATSRDLAGSPGANVLTF

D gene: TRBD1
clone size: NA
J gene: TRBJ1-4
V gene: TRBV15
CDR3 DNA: TGTGCCACCTCAGGGGGGACTAATGAAAAACTGTTTTTT
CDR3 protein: CATSGGTNEKLFF

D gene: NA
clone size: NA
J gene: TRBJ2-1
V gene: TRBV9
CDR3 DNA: TGTGCCAGCAGCGTAGGTCCCTGGTTCGGTGAGCAGTTCTTC
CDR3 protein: CASSVGPWFGEQFF

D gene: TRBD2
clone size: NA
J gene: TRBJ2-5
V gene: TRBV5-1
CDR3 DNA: TGCGCCAGCAGCTTTAGCGGGAGGGCCCCCCAAGAGACCCAGTACTTC
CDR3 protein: CASSFSGRAPQETQYF

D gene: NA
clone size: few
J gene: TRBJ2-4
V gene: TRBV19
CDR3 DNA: TGTGCCAGTACCGAACAGGGTAGAAACATTCAGTACTTC
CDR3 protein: CASTEQGRNIQYF

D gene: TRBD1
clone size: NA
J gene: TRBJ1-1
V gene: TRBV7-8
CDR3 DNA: TGTGCCAGCAGCCAGGGGGATCTGGCGACGGCGAACACTGAAGCTTTCTTT
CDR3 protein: CASSQGDLATANTEAFF

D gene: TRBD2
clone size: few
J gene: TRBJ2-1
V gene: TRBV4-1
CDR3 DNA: TGCGCCAGCAGCCAGACTAGCGGGAGGTTTTCCCCTCAGGACAATGAGCAGTTCTTC
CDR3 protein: CASSQTSGRFSPQDNEQFF

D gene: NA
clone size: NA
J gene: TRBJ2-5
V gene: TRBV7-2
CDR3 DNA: TGTGCCAGCAGCTTACCAGGGGGAGGGATGTCAAGGACCCAGTACTTC
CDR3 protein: CASSLPGGGMSRTQYF

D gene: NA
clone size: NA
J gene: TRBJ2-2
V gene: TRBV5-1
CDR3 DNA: TGCGCCAGCAGCCTACAGGGCCCAGGGACCGGGGAGCTGTTTTTT
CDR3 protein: CASSLQGPGTGELFF

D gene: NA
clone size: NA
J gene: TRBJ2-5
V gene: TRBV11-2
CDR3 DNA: TGTGCCAGCACCCTAAGGGGGTCGGGGGGATCGAAGACCCAGTACTTC
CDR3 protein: CASTLRGSGGSKTQYF

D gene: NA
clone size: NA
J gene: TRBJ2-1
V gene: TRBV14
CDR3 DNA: TGTGCCAGCACCCCCCGGGGGACAACCAGCTACAATGAGCAGTTCTTC
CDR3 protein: CASTPRGTTSYNEQFF

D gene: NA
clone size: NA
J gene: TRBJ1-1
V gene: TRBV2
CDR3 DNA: TGTGCCAGCGCTACCCGGGGAGTGGCTGAAGCTTTCTTT
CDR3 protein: CASATRGVAEAFF

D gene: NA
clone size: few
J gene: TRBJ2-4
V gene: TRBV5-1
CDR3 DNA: TGCGCCAGCAGCCCGGGCTTAGCCAAAAACATTCAGTACTTC
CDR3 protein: CASSPGLAKNIQYF

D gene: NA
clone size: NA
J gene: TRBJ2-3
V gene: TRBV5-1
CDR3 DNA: TGCGCCAGCAGCTTGGTCTCCAGCGGGAGCACAGATACGCAGTATTTT
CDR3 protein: CASSLVSSGSTDTQYF

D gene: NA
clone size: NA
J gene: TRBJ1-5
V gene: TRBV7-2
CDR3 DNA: TGTGCCAGCAGCTTAAGGTTAGGTCAGCCCCAGCATTTT
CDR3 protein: CASSLRLGQPQHF

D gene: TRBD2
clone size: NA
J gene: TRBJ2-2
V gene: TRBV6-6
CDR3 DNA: TGTGCCAGCAGTTACCTCAGACTAGCGGGAGGCGGGGAGCTGTTTTTT
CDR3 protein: CASSYLRLAGGGELFF

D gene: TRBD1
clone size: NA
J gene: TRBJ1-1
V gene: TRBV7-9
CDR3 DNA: TGTGCCAGCAGCCTAACAGGGGTCAGGGCTGAAGCTTTCTTT
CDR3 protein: CASSLTGVRAEAFF

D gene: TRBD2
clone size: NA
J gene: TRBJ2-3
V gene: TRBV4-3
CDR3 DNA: TGCGCCAGCAGCCAACGATGGACTAGCGGGAGTGCAGATACGCAGTATTTT
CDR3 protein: CASSQRWTSGSADTQYF

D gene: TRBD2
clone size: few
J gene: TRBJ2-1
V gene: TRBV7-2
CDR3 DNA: TGTGCCAGCAGCTTAACTAGCGGGAACTACAATGAGCAGTTCTTC
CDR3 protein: CASSLTSGNYNEQFF

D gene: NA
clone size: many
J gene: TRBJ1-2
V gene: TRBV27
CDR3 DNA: TGTGCCAGCAGTTTATCTCCGCGTTTAAACTATGGCTACACCTTC
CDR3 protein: CASSLSPRLNYGYTF

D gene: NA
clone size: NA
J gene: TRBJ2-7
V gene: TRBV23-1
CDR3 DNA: TGCGCCAGCAGTCAATCCAAGTCGAGCTCCTACGAGCAGTACTTC
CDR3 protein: CASSQSKSSSYEQYF

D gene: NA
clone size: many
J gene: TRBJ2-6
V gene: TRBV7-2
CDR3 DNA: TGTGCCAGCATCCTCATGTTAAGTGGGGCCAACGTCCTGACTTTC
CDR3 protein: CASILMLSGANVLTF

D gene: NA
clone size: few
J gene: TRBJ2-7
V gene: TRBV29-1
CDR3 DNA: TGCAGCGTTGGGGGAGCACACGAGCAGTACTTC
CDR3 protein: CSVGGAHEQYF

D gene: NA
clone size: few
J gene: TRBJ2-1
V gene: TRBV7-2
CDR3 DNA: TGTGCCAGCAGCTTACTAGGGAGACAGGGAGGGCAGTTCTTC
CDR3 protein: CASSLLGRQGGQFF

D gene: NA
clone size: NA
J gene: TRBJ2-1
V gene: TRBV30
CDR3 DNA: TGTGCCTGGAGTGGACAGCACAACTCACCCCAGTTCTTC
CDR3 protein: CAWSGQHNSPQFF

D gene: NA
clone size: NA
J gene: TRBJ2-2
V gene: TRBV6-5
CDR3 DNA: TGTGCCAGCAGTGAGGTGGGAACCGGGGAGCTGTTTTTT
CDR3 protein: CASSEVGTGELFF

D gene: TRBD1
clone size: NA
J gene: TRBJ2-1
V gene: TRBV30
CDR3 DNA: TGTGCCTGGGGGGGACAGTACAATGAGCAGTTCTTC
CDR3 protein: CAWGGQYNEQFF

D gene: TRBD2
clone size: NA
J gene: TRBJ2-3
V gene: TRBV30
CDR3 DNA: TGTGCCTGGAGCAAACTAGCGGGGGGAGATACGCAGTATTTT
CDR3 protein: CAWSKLAGGDTQYF

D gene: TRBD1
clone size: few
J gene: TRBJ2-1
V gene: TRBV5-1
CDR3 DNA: TGCGCCAGCAGCCCCTCCGACAGGGCAGATGAGCAGTTCTTC
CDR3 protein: CASSPSDRADEQFF

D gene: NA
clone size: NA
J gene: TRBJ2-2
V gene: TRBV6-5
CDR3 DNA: TGTGCCAGCAGTTACTGGGCCGGGGAGCTGTTTTTT
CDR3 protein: CASSYWAGELFF

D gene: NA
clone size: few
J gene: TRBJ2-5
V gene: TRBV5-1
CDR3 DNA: TGCGCCAGCAGCACCTCGACTGGGCAAGAGACCCAGTACTTC
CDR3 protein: CASSTSTGQETQYF

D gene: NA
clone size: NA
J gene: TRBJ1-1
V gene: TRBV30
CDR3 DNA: TGTGCCTGGAGTGTTGCGGCACCCACCAACACTGAAGCTTTCTTT
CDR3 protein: CAWSVAAPTNTEAFF

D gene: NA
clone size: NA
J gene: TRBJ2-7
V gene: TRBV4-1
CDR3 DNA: TGCGCCAGCAGCCGAGAGACACTGGACTACGAGCAGTACTTC
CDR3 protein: CASSRETLDYEQYF

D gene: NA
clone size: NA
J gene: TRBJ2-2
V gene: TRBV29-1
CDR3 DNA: TGCAGCGTTGGGATCGGCGGGATCTCGAACACCGGGGAGCTGTTTTTT
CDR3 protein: CSVGIGGISNTGELFF

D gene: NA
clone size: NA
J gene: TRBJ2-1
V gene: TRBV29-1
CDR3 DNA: TGCGGGGTGCCGGGAACGAATGAGCAGTTCTTC
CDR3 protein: CGVPGTNEQFF

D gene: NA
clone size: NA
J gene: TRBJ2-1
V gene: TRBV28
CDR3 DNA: TGTGCCAGCGTGGCGACTGGATCTTCCTACAATGAGCAGTTCTTC
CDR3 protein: CASVATGSSYNEQFF

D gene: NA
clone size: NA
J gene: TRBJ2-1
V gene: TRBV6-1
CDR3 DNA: TGTGCCAGCAGGGGCGGGACCTCCATCTACAATGAGCAGTTCTTC
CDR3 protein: CASRGGTSIYNEQFF

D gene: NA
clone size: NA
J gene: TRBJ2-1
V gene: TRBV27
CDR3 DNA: TGTGCCAGCAGATCCCTTGGACCCAGTAGGAATGAGCAGTTCTTC
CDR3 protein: CASRSLGPSRNEQFF

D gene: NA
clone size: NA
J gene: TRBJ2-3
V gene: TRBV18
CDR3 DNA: TGTGCCAGCTCACCGGACCCTCTGGGACATACGCAGTATTTT
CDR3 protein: CASSPDPLGHTQYF

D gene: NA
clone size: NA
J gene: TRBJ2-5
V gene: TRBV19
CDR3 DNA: TGTGCCAGTAGCGCCCAAGAGACCCAGTACTTC
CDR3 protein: CASSAQETQYF